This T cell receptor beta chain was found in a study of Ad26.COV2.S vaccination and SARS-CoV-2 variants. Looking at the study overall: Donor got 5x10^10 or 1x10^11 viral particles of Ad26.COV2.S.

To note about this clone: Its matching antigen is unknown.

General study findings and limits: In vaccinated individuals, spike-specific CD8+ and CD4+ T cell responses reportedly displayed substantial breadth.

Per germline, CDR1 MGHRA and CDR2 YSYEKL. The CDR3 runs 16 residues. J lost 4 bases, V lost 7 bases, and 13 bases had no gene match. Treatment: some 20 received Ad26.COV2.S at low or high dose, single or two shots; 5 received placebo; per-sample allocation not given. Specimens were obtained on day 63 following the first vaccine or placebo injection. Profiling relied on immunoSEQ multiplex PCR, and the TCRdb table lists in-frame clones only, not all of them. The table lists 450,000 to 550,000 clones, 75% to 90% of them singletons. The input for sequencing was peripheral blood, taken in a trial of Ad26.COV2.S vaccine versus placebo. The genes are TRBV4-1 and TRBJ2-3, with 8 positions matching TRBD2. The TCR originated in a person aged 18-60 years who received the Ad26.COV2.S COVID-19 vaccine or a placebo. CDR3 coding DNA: TGCGCCAGCACCCGCCAAGTCGGGGGGGCCCCAGATACGCAGTATTTT. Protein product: CASTRQVGGAPDTQYF.